The clone carrying this TCR beta chain was seen more than once but under ten times. Its antigen is undetermined. The data derive from a study of post-analysis software for immune sequencing data. General study results and limits: Controls significantly exceeded multiple sclerosis patients in normalized Chao1 diversity. Samples made in the same batch grouped tightly together by F measure. Patients used five TRBV segments, including TRBV5-6, TRBV5-1 and TRBV20-1, more often than controls.

Each TCR beta cDNA library carried unique molecular identifiers. Once roughly 0.9 to 11 million T cells were used, roughly 0.5 million cDNA molecules resulted. MiXCR, run by TCRdb on the PCR reads, gives a single entry per CDR3 protein. The sample lists roughly 580,000 distinct CDR3 sequences, 40% to 50% seen once, with under 2% in the top ten. Germline CDR1 and CDR2: SQVTM and ANQGSEA. Trimming took 6 bases from V and 0 from J, leaving 8 bases between them. There are 12 residues in the CDR3. The origin of this receptor is a girl aged 5 to 17 with multiple sclerosis. Sequences were obtained from blood. This chain links TRBV29-1 with TRBJ2-5; D is possibly TRBD1 (5 bases). The CDR3 here is CSVRQYQETQYF. The CDR3 nucleotides read TGCAGCGTCCGACAGTACCAAGAGACCCAGTACTTC.